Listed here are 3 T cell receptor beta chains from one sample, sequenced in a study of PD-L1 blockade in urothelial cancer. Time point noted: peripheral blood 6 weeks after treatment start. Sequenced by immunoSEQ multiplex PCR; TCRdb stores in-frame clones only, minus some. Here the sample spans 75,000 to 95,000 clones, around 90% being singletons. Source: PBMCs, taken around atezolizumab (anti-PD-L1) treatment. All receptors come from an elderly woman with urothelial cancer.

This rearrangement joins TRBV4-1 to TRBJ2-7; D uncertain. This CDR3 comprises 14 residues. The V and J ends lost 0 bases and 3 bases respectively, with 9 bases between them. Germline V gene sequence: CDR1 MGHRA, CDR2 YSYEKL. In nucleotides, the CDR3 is TGCGCCAGCAGCCAAGAACCAGGAATCTACGAGCAGTACTTC. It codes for CASSQEPGIYEQYF.

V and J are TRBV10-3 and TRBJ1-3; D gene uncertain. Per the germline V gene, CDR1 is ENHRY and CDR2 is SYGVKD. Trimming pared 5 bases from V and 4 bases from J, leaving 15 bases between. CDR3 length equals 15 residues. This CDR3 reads CAISIGGSTGNTIYF. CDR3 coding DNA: TGTGCCATCAGTATCGGCGGTTCGACGGGAAACACCATATATTTT.

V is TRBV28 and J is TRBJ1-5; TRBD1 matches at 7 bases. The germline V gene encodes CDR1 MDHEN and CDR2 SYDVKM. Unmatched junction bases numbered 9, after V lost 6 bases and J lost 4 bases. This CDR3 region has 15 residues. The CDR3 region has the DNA TGTGCCAGCAGCTCCCGACAGGGTCCGAATCAGCCCCAGCATTTT. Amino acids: CASSSRQGPNQPQHF.